These 27 T cell receptor beta chains originate from one sample sequenced in a study of type 1 regulatory T cells. MiXCR, run by TCRdb on the reads, gives a single entry per CDR3 protein. This repertoire shows around 69,000 distinct CDR3 sequences, 55% to 80% found once; its top ten account for 7.6%. These TCRs are of unknown antigen specificity. The sample taken for sequencing was cultured T cells, either the whole culture or a sorted T cell fraction (not recorded which). The subset: Tr1-enriched cell product generated in vitro against host alloantigens. The receptor set was obtained from a human donor in good health.

This chain connects TRBV2 to TRBJ2-5; no clear D gene. This CDR3 has 14 residues. From germline, CDR1 is SNHLY and CDR2 FYNNEI. Trimming left V 1 base short and J 5 bases short, with 11 bases between. The CDR3 DNA is TGTGCCAGCAGTGAAGGGCTAGTCGGCGAGACCCAGTACTTC. Translating gives CASSEGLVGETQYF.

The table lists this clonotype with a few counts. The chain recombines TRBV14 with TRBJ2-3; D is unclear. The CDR3 spans 16 residues. V lost 4 bases and J 2 bases, leaving 16 bases between the germline ends. Per germline, CDR1 SGHDN and CDR2 FVKESK. The CDR3 loop reads CASSRRTLANTDTQYF. Here the CDR3 DNA reads TGTGCCAGCAGCCGTCGGACCCTTGCGAACACAGATACGCAGTATTTT.

The CDR3 coding sequence is TGCGCCAGACTAGCGGGAGAGACAGATACGCAGTATTTT. Translation: CARLAGETDTQYF. V is TRBV10-2 and J is TRBJ2-3; 11 bases map to TRBD2. With 9 bases clipped from V and 3 bases from J, the junction kept 2 bases outside the gene matches. The length of the CDR3 is 13 residues. Germline V gene lookup returns CDR1 WSHSY and CDR2 SAAADI.

This clonotype was counted ten times or more. The rearrangement uses TRBV29-1 and TRBJ1-5; D remains unclear. CDR3 length: 15 residues. Germline V CDR1 and CDR2: SQVTM, ANQGSEA. The V end was cut by 4 bases, the J end by 4 bases, with 17 bases between. CDR3 in DNA: TGCAGCGTTGCGGACGGAGTGTTAGGGAATCAGCCCCAGCATTTT. Amino acids: CSVADGVLGNQPQHF. The complete variable domain, with remaining parts taken from reference TRBV29-1 and TRBJ1-5, reads SAVISQKPSRDICQRGTSLTIQCQVDSQVTMMFWYRQQPGQSLTLIATANQGSEATYESGFVIDKFPISRPNLTFSTLTVSNMSPEDSSIYLCSVADGVLGNQPQHFGDGTRLSIL.

V is TRBV30 and J is TRBJ2-1, with TRBD2 identical over 8 bases. The germline V gene has CDR1 GTSNPN and CDR2 SVGIG (reference sequence). There are 15 residues in the CDR3. V was clipped by 2 bases and J by 1 base; unmatched bases: 4. The DNA for the CDR3 is TGTGCCTGGAGTTTAGCGGGGCAGTCCTACAATGAGCAGTTCTTC. It yields the protein CAWSLAGQSYNEQFF. Filled out from reference TRBV30 and TRBJ2-1, the complete variable domain reads SQTIHQWPATLVQPVGSPLSLECTVEGTSNPNLYWYRQAAGRGLQLLFYSVGIGQISSEVPQNLSASRPQDRQFILSSKKLLLSDSGFYLCAWSLAGQSYNEQFFGPGTRLTVL.

The chain employs TRBV5-5 and TRBJ2-3, with 11 bases matching TRBD2. V trimming: 5 bases; J trimming: 2 bases; junction bases outside the gene matches: 7. This CDR3 region has 16 residues. Germline V gene lookup returns CDR1 SGHKS and CDR2 YYEKEE (reference sequence). The CDR3: CASRSTGLADTDTQYF. The CDR3 region has the DNA TGTGCCAGCAGGTCGACGGGACTAGCGGACACAGATACGCAGTATTTT.

This clonotype was seen a few times. The chain is built from TRBV29-1 and TRBJ1-1; no firm D call. The CDR3 totals 12 residues. The V end was cut by 6 bases, the J end by 4 bases, with 12 bases between. The germline CDR1 and CDR2 sequences are SQVTM and ANQGSEA. CDR3 region: CSVHRGFTEAFF. The CDR3 DNA reads TGCAGCGTCCACCGCGGTTTCACTGAAGCTTTCTTT.

In regard to this clonotype: This may come from a read error, since a much larger clone is one base off. This sequence joins TRBV4-3 and TRBJ1-5; D gene unclear. Gene TRBJ2-3 matches the end of the DNA better, so the J call may be wrong. Germline V CDR1 and CDR2: LGHNA, YSLEER. The CDR3 covers 13 residues. The CDR3 sequence is CASSQAIGQPQYF. CDR3 nucleotides: TGCGCCAGCAGCCAAGCGATAGGTCAGCCCCAGTATTTT.

The V call is TRBV3-1, the J call TRBJ2-7, with 8 bases lining up with TRBD1. The CDR3 loop spans 14 amino acids. Looked up from germline, CDR1 is LGHDT and CDR2 is YNNKEL (reference sequence). V was clipped by 7 bases and J by 11 bases; unmatched bases: 16. The CDR3 sequence: CASNPGTGSTGKYF. CDR3 sequence (DNA): TGTGCCAGCAACCCCGGGACAGGTTCTACGGGGAAGTACTTC.

Of note for this clonotype: Since a much larger clone is just one base distant, this may be a read error. A read error is likely, as this CDR3 ends without the conserved phenylalanine or tryptophan. The chain joins TRBV24-1 to TRBJ2-3; D gene unclear. The CDR3 runs to 15 residues. The V end was cut by 3 bases, the J end by 5 bases, with 14 bases between. The germline CDR1 and CDR2 sequences are KGHDR and SFDVKD. This chain's CDR3 is CATSDNTELEDTQYI. The CDR3 DNA sequence: TGTGCCACCAGTGATAACACGGAGTTGGAAGATACGCAGTATATT.

The gene calls are TRBV7-9 and TRBJ1-1; 7 bases align to TRBD1. The trim removed 5 bases at V and 0 bases at J, leaving 3 bases unmatched. Germline CDR1 is SEHNR and CDR2 is FQNEAQ (reference sequence). The CDR3 is made up of 14 amino acids. The CDR3 region is CASSRQGLNTEAFF. The CDR3 DNA follows: TGTGCCAGCAGCCGACAGGGCTTGAACACTGAAGCTTTCTTT.

The chain joins TRBV18 to TRBJ2-2; 7 bases are a match to TRBD1. CDR1 and CDR2 (germline): KGHSH, LQKENI. Germline trimming cut 2 bases from V and 0 bases from J; bases unmatched to any gene: 12. CDR3 length equals 19 residues. CDR3: CASSPSTGSAHTNTGELFF. CDR3 coding DNA: TGTGCCAGCTCACCATCGACAGGGTCTGCCCATACGAACACCGGGGAGCTGTTTTTT. Full variable domain (missing parts from reference TRBV18 and TRBJ2-2): NAGVMQNPRHLVRRRGQEARLRCSPMKGHSHVYWYRQLPEEGLKFMVYLQKENIIDESGMPKERFSAEFPKEGPSILRIQQVVRGDSAAYFCASSPSTGSAHTNTGELFFGEGSRLTVL.

The rearrangement links TRBV20-1 to TRBJ2-7, with 7 nucleotides matching TRBD2. Germline CDR1 reads DFQATT; CDR2 reads SNEGSKA (reference sequence). The CDR3 loop spans 14 amino acids. J lost 2 bases, V lost 5 bases, and 9 bases had no gene match. The CDR3 spells CSADFSGPTYEQYF. CDR3 coding DNA: TGCAGTGCTGACTTTAGCGGGCCGACCTACGAGCAGTACTTC.

The CDR3 loop is CASTMLGDSKETQYF. For the CDR3, the DNA is TGCGCCAGCACCATGCTCGGGGATTCGAAAGAGACCCAGTACTTC. This chain joins TRBV5-1 and TRBJ2-5; TRBD2 is a possible D gene (5 bases). Trimming pared 6 bases from V and 3 bases from J, leaving 18 bases between. The V gene's germline CDR1 is SGHRS and CDR2 YFSETQ. This CDR3 has 15 residues.

In DNA form, the CDR3 reads TGTGCCAGCAGTCCACTTCAGGGACATTTGAACGGGAGGGCATTTTTGAACGAGCAGTACTTC. It codes for CASSPLQGHLNGRAFLNEQYF. The chain employs TRBV27 and TRBJ2-7; 8 nucleotides line up with TRBD2. The CDR3 contains 21 residues. CDR1 is MNHEY and CDR2 is SMNVEV in the germline V gene (reference sequence). Unmatched junction bases numbered 29, after V lost 5 bases and J lost 5 bases.

This clonotype showed up just once. The chain combines TRBV6-6 with TRBJ2-1; 8 bases are shared with TRBD1. Trimming cost V 4 bases and J 7 bases; bases outside gene matches: 3. CDR3 size: 13 residues. Germline values: CDR1 MNHNY, CDR2 SVGAGI (reference sequence). In DNA form, the CDR3 reads TGTGCCAGCAGTTCAGGGGGCGAGAATGAGCAGTTCTTC. Protein: CASSSGGENEQFF.

V is TRBV19 and J is TRBJ1-3; no firm D call. The V gene lost 2 bases and the J gene lost 4 bases, with 18 bases spanning the gap. Germline V CDR1 and CDR2: LNHDA, SQIVND (reference sequence). CDR3 length equals 17 residues. CDR3 coding DNA: TGTGCCAGTAGTATAACGGCGTGGGGTTTTAACGGAAACACCATATATTTT. This translates into CASSITAWGFNGNTIYF.

A word on this clonotype: It may be a read error: a sequence one base away is much more abundant. The CDR3, as DNA: TGCGCCAGCAGCCAATGGGGGGGGGACTATGGCTACACCTTC. It specifies CASSQWGGDYGYTF. The V and J genes are TRBV4-1 and TRBJ1-2, with D perhaps TRBD1 (5 bases). Per the germline V gene, CDR1 is MGHRA and CDR2 is YSYEKL. The germline V and J ends were trimmed by 2 bases and 3 bases, with 10 bases remaining between them. CDR3 length: 14 amino acids.

The chain uses TRBV7-8 and TRBJ2-2; the D call may be TRBD1 or TRBD2 (5 bases each). Trimming removed 5 bases from V and 0 bases from J, with 19 bases in between. Germline values: CDR1 SGHVS, CDR2 FQNEAQ. The CDR3 is 18 residues long. CDR3 sequence (DNA): TGTGCCAGCAGCCTAAGCCCGTCGGGACCTTCGAACACCGGGGAGCTGTTTTTT. This encodes CASSLSPSGPSNTGELFF.

This clonotype occurred a few times. The rearrangement links TRBV18 to TRBJ1-6, with TRBD1 identical over 7 bases. Trimming cost V 3 bases and J 7 bases; bases outside gene matches: 3. Per the germline V gene, CDR1 is KGHSH and CDR2 is LQKENI. CDR3 length: 14 amino acids. The CDR3 DNA follows: TGTGCCAGCTCACCGGACAGGAGAAATTCACCCCTCCACTTT. Protein: CASSPDRRNSPLHF.

The rearrangement uses TRBV27 and TRBJ2-2; D is uncertain. This CDR3 is built from 16 residues. Germline loops: CDR1 MNHEY, CDR2 SMNVEV (reference sequence). V was cut by 5 bases and J by 2 bases, with 15 bases left in between. CDR3 protein: CASSPLGIINTGELFF. The CDR3 coding sequence is TGTGCCAGCAGTCCCCTTGGGATTATAAACACCGGGGAGCTGTTTTTT.

The chain couples TRBV5-1 to TRBJ2-1; 8 bases fit TRBD1. Germline V gene lookup returns CDR1 SGHRS and CDR2 YFSETQ. The CDR3 length is 12 residues. J gave up 10 bases and V 2 bases, and 2 bases lay outside the gene matches. CDR3 region: CASSFRGLEQFF. The CDR3 DNA reads TGCGCCAGCAGCTTCAGGGGGCTCGAGCAGTTCTTC.

The rearrangement joins TRBV5-4 to TRBJ2-1; 9 positions agree with TRBD1. Germline V gives CDR1 SGHNT, CDR2 YYREEE (reference sequence). Germline trimming cut 4 bases from V and 7 bases from J; bases unmatched to any gene: 3. The CDR3 covers 13 residues. The CDR3 nucleotides are TGTGCCAGCAGCCGGACAGGGGAGAATGAGCAGTTCTTC. Translation: CASSRTGENEQFF.

This chain connects TRBV7-2 to TRBJ1-1; D gene uncertain. The CDR3 is 13 residues long. V dropped 1 base and J dropped 0 bases, with 3 bases sitting between them. CDR1 and CDR2 from the germline V gene are SGHTA and FQGNSA. Here the CDR3 reads CASSLELNTEAFF. The DNA for the CDR3 is TGTGCCAGCAGCTTAGAGCTGAACACTGAAGCTTTCTTT.

This clonotype was seen only a few times. The genes are TRBV24-1 and TRBJ1-1; D unclear. This CDR3 spans 14 amino acids. CDR1 is KGHDR, CDR2 SFDVKD, per germline. Trimming removed 2 bases from V and 3 bases from J, with 9 bases in between. For the CDR3, the DNA is TGTGCCACCAGTGATTCAGCACCTTACACTGAAGCTTTCTTT. Protein product: CATSDSAPYTEAFF.

This clonotype was seen ten or more times. The chain has TRBV5-1 and TRBJ2-4; tentatively, D is TRBD1 (5 bases). The CDR3 loop spans 15 amino acids. CDR1 is SGHRS, CDR2 YFSETQ, per germline. The germline V and J ends were trimmed by 0 bases and 9 bases, with 16 bases remaining between them. The chain's CDR3 is CASSLEAGWGIIQYF. The CDR3 DNA sequence: TGCGCCAGCAGCTTGGAGGCAGGGTGGGGAATCATTCAGTACTTC.

The chain links TRBV15 to TRBJ1-2, with 7 bases lining up with TRBD1. The germline V gene encodes CDR1 LNHNV and CDR2 YYDKDF (reference sequence). CDR3 length: 12 residues. V dropped 4 bases and J dropped 8; count of bases not matched to a gene: 4. The CDR3 region has the DNA TGTGCCACCAGCACGGACAGGCAGGGCTACACCTTC. Translation: CATSTDRQGYTF.